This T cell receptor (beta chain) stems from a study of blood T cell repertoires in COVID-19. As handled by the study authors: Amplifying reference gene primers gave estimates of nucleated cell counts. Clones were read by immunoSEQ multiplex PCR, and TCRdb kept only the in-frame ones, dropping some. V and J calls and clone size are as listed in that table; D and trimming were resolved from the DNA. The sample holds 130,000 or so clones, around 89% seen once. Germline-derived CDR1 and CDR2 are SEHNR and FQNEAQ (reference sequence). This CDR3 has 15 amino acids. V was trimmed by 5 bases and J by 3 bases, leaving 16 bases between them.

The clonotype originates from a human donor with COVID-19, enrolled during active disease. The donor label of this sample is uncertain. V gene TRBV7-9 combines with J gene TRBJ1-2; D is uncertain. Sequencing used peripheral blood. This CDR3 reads CASSPSAVSDYGYTF. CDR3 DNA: TGTGCCAGCAGCCCCTCCGCGGTGAGCGACTATGGCTACACCTTC.